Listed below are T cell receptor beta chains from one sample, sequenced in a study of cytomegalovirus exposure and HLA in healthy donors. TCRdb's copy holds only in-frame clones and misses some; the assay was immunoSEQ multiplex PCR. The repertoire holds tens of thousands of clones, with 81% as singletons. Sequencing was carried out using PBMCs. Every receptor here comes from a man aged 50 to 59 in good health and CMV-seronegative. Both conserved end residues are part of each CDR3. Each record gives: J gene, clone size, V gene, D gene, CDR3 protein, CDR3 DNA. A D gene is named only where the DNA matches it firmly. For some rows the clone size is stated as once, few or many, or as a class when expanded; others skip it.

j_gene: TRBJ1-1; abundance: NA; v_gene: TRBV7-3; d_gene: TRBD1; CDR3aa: CASSPGAGQLNTEAFF; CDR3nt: TGTGCCAGCAGCCCAGGGGCGGGACAGCTGAACACTGAAGCTTTCTTT
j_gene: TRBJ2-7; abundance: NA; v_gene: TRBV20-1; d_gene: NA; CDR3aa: CSALRQEQYF; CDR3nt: TGCAGTGCTTTAAGACAAGAGCAGTACTTC
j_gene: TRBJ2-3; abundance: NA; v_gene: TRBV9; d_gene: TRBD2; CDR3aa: CASSAILLAGDTQYF; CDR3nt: TGTGCCAGCAGCGCCATCCTACTAGCGGGAGATACGCAGTATTTT
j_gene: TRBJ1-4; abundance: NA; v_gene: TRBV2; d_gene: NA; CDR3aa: CASSLGLAPNEKLFF; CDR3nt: TGTGCCAGCAGCCTAGGCCTCGCTCCTAATGAAAAACTGTTTTTT
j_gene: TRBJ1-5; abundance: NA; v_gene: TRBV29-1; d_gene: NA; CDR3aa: CSVPGRHTESNQPQHF; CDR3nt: TGCAGCGTGCCGGGAAGGCACACGGAGAGCAATCAGCCCCAGCATTTT
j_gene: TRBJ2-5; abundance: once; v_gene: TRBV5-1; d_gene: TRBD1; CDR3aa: CASSLMQGAQQETQYF; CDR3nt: TGCGCCAGCAGCTTGATGCAGGGGGCACAGCAAGAGACCCAGTACTTC
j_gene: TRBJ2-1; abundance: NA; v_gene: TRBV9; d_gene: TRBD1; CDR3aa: CASSDDRGAIGWNEQFF; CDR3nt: TGTGCCAGCAGCGACGACAGGGGCGCTATCGGTTGGAATGAGCAGTTCTTC
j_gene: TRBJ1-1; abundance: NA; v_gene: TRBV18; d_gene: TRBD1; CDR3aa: CASSPAGGRLTEAFF; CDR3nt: TGTGCCAGCTCACCAGCAGGGGGAAGGCTCACTGAAGCTTTCTTT
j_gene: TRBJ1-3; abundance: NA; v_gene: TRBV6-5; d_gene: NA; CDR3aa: CASSSPGSLGGNTIYF; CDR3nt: TGTGCCAGCAGTTCCCCGGGGAGTTTAGGTGGAAACACCATATATTTT
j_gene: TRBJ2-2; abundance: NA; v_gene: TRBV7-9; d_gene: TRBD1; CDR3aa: CASSPYRGENTGELFF; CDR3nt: TGTGCCAGCAGCCCATACAGGGGAGAGAACACCGGGGAGCTGTTTTTT
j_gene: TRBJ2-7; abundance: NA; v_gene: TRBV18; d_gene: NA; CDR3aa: CASSQQEGEQYF; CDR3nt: TGTGCCAGCTCACAACAGGAGGGGGAGCAGTACTTC
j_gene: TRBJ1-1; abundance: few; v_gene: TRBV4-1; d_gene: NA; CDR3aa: CASSQVRVTEAFF; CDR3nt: TGCGCCAGCAGCCAAGTCAGGGTCACTGAAGCTTTCTTT
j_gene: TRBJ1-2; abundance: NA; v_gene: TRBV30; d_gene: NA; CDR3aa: CAWRSEGGYGYTF; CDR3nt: TGTGCCTGGAGAAGTGAAGGGGGCTATGGCTACACCTTC
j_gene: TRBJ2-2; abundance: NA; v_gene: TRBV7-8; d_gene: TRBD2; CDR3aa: CASSLLLGRVGTGELFF; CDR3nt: TGTGCCAGCAGCTTATTGCTCGGGAGGGTAGGCACCGGGGAGCTGTTTTTT
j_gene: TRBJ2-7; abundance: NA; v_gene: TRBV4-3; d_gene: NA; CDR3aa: CASNTRGVGQVTYEQYF; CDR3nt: TGCGCCAGCAACACAAGGGGGGTAGGACAGGTCACCTACGAGCAGTACTTC
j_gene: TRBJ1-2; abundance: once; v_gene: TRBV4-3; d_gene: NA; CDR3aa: CASSQESPRGPRTF; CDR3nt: TGCGCCAGCAGCCAAGAGAGTCCCAGGGGCCCTCGCACCTTC
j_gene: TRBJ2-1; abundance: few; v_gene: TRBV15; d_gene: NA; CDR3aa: CATSTILEREQFF; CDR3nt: TGTGCCACCAGCACCATTCTAGAAAGGGAGCAGTTCTTC
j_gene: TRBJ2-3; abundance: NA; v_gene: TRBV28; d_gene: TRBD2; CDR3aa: CASSSGGLAGIDTQYF; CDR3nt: TGTGCCAGCAGTTCCGGGGGACTAGCGGGAATCGATACGCAGTATTTT
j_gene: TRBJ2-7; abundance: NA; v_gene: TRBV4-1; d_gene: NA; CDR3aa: CASSQEVGEQYF; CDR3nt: TGCGCCAGCAGCCAAGAGGTCGGCGAGCAGTACTTC
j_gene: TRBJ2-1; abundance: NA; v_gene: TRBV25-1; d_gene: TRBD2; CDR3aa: CASSEGGLAGGDEQFF; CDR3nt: TGTGCCAGCAGTGAGGGGGGACTAGCGGGGGGGGATGAGCAGTTCTTC
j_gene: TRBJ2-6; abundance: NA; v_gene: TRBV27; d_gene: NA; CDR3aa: CASSLWGGPGANVLTF; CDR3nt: TGTGCCAGCAGTTTATGGGGGGGGCCTGGGGCCAACGTCCTGACTTTC
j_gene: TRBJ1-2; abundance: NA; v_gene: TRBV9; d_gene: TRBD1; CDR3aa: CASSPWDRANYGYTF; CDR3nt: TGTGCCAGCAGCCCCTGGGACAGAGCTAACTATGGCTACACCTTC
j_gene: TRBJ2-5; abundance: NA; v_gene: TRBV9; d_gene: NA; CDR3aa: CASSVGGFETQYF; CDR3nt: TGTGCCAGCAGCGTAGGCGGGTTCGAGACCCAGTACTTC
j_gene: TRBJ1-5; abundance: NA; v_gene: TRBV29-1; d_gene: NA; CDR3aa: CSVRGVLNQPQHF; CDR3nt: TGCAGCGTTCGGGGGGTATTGAATCAGCCCCAGCATTTT
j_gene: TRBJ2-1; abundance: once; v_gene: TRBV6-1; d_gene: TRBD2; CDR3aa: CASRSSGGAFEQFF; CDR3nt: TGTGCCAGCAGGAGTAGCGGGGGGGCCTTCGAGCAGTTCTTC
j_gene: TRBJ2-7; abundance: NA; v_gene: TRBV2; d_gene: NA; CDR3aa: CASSDRASSYEQYF; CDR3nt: TGTGCCAGCAGTGACAGGGCAAGCTCCTACGAGCAGTACTTC
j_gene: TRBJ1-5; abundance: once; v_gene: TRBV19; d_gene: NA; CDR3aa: CASSIVPGYSNQPQHF; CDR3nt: TGTGCCAGTAGTATAGTCCCGGGTTATAGCAATCAGCCCCAGCATTTT
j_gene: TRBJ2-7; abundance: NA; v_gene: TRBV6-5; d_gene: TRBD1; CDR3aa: CASSYSVTGGEQYF; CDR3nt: TGTGCCAGCAGTTACTCGGTGACAGGGGGCGAGCAGTACTTC
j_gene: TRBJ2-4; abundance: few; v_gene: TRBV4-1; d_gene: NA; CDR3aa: CASSQEARGYKNIQYF; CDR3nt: TGCGCCAGCAGCCAAGAGGCCAGGGGTTACAAAAACATTCAGTACTTC
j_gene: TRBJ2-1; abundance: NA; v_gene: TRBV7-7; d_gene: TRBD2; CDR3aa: CASSPLAGGIAEQFF; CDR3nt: TGTGCTAGCAGCCCACTAGCGGGAGGTATAGCTGAGCAGTTCTTC
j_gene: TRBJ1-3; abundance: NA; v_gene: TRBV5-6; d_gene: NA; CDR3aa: CASSWGQGNTIYF; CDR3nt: TGTGCCAGCAGCTGGGGGCAAGGAAACACCATATATTTT
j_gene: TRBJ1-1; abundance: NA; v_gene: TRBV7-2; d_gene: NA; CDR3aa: CASSLRQGSPEAFF; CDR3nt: TGTGCCAGCAGCTTACGTCAGGGTAGCCCTGAAGCTTTCTTT
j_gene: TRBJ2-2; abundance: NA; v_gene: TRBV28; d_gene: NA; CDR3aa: CASINRDNTGELFF; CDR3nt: TGTGCCAGCATAAACAGGGACAACACCGGGGAGCTGTTTTTT
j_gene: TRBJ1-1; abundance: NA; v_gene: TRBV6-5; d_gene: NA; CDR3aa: CATCQNGNEATAFF; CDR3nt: TGTGCCACATGTCAAAACGGGAATGAGGCTACAGCTTTCTTT
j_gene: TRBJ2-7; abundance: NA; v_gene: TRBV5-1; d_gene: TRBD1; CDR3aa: CASSLDYRGRYEQYF; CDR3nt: TGCGCCAGCAGCTTGGATTACAGGGGCCGCTACGAGCAGTACTTC
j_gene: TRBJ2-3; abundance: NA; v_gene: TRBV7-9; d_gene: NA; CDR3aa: CASSRKGGGQLDTQYF; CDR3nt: TGTGCCAGCAGCCGAAAAGGGGGGGGCCAACTAGATACGCAGTATTTT
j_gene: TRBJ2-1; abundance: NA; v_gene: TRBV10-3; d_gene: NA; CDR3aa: CAISQDTNNEQFF; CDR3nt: TGTGCCATCAGCCAGGACACCAACAATGAGCAGTTCTTC
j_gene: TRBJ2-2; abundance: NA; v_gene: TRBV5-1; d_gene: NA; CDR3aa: CASSSQGANTGELFF; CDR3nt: TGCGCCAGCAGCTCCCAGGGTGCGAACACCGGGGAGCTGTTTTTT
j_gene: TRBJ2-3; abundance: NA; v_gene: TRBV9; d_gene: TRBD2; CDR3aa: CASSVDGLAGSADTQYF; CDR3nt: TGTGCCAGCAGCGTAGACGGGCTAGCGGGGTCGGCAGATACGCAGTATTTT
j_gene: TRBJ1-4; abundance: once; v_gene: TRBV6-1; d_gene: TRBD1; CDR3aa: CTTRKGQGDEKLFF; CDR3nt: TGTACCACCAGGAAGGGACAGGGGGATGAAAAACTGTTTTTT
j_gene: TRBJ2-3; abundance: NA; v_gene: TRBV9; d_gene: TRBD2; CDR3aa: CASSAGTTSSTDTQYF; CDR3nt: TGTGCCAGCAGCGCGGGGACTACTTCTAGCACAGATACGCAGTATTTT
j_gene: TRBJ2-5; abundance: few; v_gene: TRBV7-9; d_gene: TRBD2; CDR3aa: CASSSLSGSGETQYF; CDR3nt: TGTGCCAGCAGCTCCCTTAGCGGGAGTGGGGAGACCCAGTACTTC
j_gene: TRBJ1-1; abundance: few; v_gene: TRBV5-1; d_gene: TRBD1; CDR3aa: CASSYGTQGAMNTEAFF; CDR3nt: TGCGCCAGCAGCTACGGTACCCAGGGGGCGATGAACACTGAAGCTTTCTTT
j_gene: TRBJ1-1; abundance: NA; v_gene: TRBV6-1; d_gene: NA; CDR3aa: CASSTGPPKIEAFF; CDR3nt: TGTGCCAGCAGTACAGGGCCTCCAAAAATCGAAGCTTTCTTT
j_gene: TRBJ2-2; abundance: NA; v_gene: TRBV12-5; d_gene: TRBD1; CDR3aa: CASGLVELRTGTGELFF; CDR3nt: TGTGCTAGTGGTTTGGTAGAGTTGCGGACAGGCACCGGGGAGCTGTTTTTT
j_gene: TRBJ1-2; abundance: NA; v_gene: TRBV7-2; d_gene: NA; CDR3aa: CASSTRTGSNTF; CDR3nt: TGTGCCAGCAGCACAAGAACAGGGTCTAACACCTTC
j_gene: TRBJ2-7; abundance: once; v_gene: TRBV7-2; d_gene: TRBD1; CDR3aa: CASSPPDRVVEQYF; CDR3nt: TGTGCCAGCAGCCCTCCGGACAGGGTCGTCGAGCAGTACTTC
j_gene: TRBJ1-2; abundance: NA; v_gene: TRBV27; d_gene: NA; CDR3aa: CASSFGGINGYTF; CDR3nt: TGTGCCAGCAGTTTCGGGGGAATCAATGGCTACACCTTC
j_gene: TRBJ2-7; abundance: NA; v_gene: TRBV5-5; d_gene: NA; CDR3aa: CASSLSGGGLYEQYF; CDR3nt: TGTGCCAGCAGCTTAAGCGGTGGTGGACTGTACGAGCAGTACTTC